The following is a TCR beta chain sequence with its context. The data originate from a study of blood T cell repertoires in COVID-19. Some clones are missing from TCRdb's copy, which holds only in-frame ones; the method was immunoSEQ multiplex PCR. This repertoire shows approximately 240,000 clones, about 88% found once; its top ten account for 2% to 2.5%. This clonotype was sampled from a middle-aged woman who had recovered from COVID-19. The sequencing sample was made of peripheral blood.

The CDR3 sequence: CASSHTSGISYNEQFF. The CDR3, as DNA: TGTGCCAGCAGCCACACTAGCGGGATTTCCTACAATGAGCAGTTCTTC. V usage is TRBV6-4 and J usage is TRBJ2-1; TRBD2 matches at 10 bases. Germline values: CDR1 MRHNA, CDR2 SNTAGT. The ends lost 6 bases at V and 1 base at J; junction bases unmatched: 6. This CDR3 contains 16 residues.